This TCR beta chain was captured by sequencing in a study of shared clonotypes between healthy human individuals. Study-level information: There were three CD4 naive, three CD4 memory, two CD8 naive and one CD8 memory plates per donor.

Donors comprised healthy HIV-negative adults lacking recent acute infections or vaccinations. Replicate PCRs run on sorted subsets employed 200 ng DNA, some 33,000 T cell genomes. Assay used: immunoSEQ multiplex PCR; TCRdb lists only in-frame clones, some missing. The sample has roughly 1.5 million clones, around 98% seen once. The material sequenced was naive CD4+ T cells sorted from blood. The subset denotes: CD45RA+ positively selected. This sequence originates from a man younger than 40 in good health.

CDR3 DNA sequence: TGTGCCAGCTCACAGGACAGGAACACTGAAGCTTTCTTT. As protein: CASSQDRNTEAFF. The V call is TRBV18, the J call TRBJ1-1; TRBD1 might be the D (6 bases). The V end lost 4 bases, the J end lost 1 base, and 7 bases lay between the germline ends. Germline assignment: CDR1 KGHSH and CDR2 LQKENI. This CDR3 is built from 13 residues.